Listed here are 3 T cell receptor beta chains from one sample, sequenced in a study of cytotoxic CD8 clonotypes in ibrutinib-treated CLL. Only in-frame clones appear in the TCRdb table, and some are missing; sequencing was by immunoSEQ multiplex PCR. The repertoire holds 50,000 or so clones, with less than 90% as singletons. Here the sequenced sample was PBMCs, taken after 24 months of ibrutinib treatment. The receptors originated from a human donor with chronic lymphocytic leukemia.

The chain is built from TRBV28 and TRBJ1-1, with D unclear. The CDR3 spans 12 residues. The V and J ends lost 11 bases and 7 bases respectively, with 17 bases between them. Germline V gene data show CDR1 as MDHEN and CDR2 as SYDVKM. The CDR3 is CAAAEGDLEAFF. CDR3 coding DNA: TGTGCCGCTGCTGAGGGAGACCTTGAAGCTTTCTTT.

The chain couples TRBV6-1 to TRBJ2-7, with D possibly being TRBD1 or TRBD2 (5 bases each). The CDR3 spans 15 residues. CDR1 is MNHNS, CDR2 SASEGT, per germline. Trimming shortened V by 8 bases and J by 0 bases, and 17 bases separated the two germline ends. CDR3 in amino acids: CASLDGVGRSYEQYF. The DNA for the CDR3 is TGTGCCAGCCTAGATGGGGTGGGACGCTCCTACGAGCAGTACTTC.

The V and J genes are TRBV19 and TRBJ1-3; possibly TRBD1 for D (6 bases). CDR3 length equals 15 residues. The V gene lost 3 bases and the J gene lost 0 bases, with 9 bases spanning the gap. Looked up from germline, CDR1 is LNHDA and CDR2 is SQIVND (reference sequence). Written as DNA, the CDR3 is TGTGCCAGTAGTATGTCCAGGGGCTCTGGAAACACCATATATTTT. It yields the protein CASSMSRGSGNTIYF.